The rows below give T cell receptor beta chains drawn from one sample of a study of lymphopenia after photon versus proton radiotherapy. The protocol was immunoSEQ multiplex PCR, while the TCRdb copy is restricted to in-frame clones and leaves out a portion. The repertoire holds fewer than 35,000 clones, about 91% seen once, with 6.5% to 8.5% in the top ten. The sample was peripheral blood, taken from a patient treated with proton-based radiotherapy. Receptor source: a woman in her 70s with pancreatic cancer. Some clones in this sample may be carry-over from other donors' samples. Each CDR3 is given with its conserved first and last residue. Each record gives: V gene, clone size, J gene, D gene, CDR3 DNA, CDR3 protein. D genes are given only for firm matches. Clone size is not always given. Where it is, it says once, few, many or a class for expanded clones.

v_gene: TRBV6-4; abundance: .; j_gene: TRBJ1-1; d_gene: .; CDR3nt: TGTGCCAGCAGTGACTCGGACAAGAACACTGAAGCTTTCTTT; CDR3aa: CASSDSDKNTEAFF
v_gene: TRBV29-1; abundance: .; j_gene: TRBJ1-2; d_gene: TRBD1; CDR3nt: TGCAGCTTGTGGGACAGAGAGACCTATGGCTACACCTTC; CDR3aa: CSLWDRETYGYTF
v_gene: TRBV11-2; abundance: .; j_gene: TRBJ2-4; d_gene: TRBD1; CDR3nt: TGTGCCAGCAGCTTAGGGGGACAGGAAAACATTCAGTACTTC; CDR3aa: CASSLGGQENIQYF
v_gene: TRBV7-2; abundance: .; j_gene: TRBJ2-3; d_gene: .; CDR3nt: TGTGCCAGCAGCGCTCAGGGGGGGGTAGATACGCAGTATTTT; CDR3aa: CASSAQGGVDTQYF
v_gene: TRBV19; abundance: .; j_gene: TRBJ2-5; d_gene: .; CDR3nt: TGTGCCAGTAGTATAGGTTCGGGTAGCGAGACCCAGTACTTC; CDR3aa: CASSIGSGSETQYF
v_gene: TRBV7-8; abundance: medium-sized; j_gene: TRBJ2-7; d_gene: TRBD2; CDR3nt: TGTGCCAGCAGCCCTCGCAATAAGGCCGGGACTAGCGGGTTCTACGAGCAGTACTTC; CDR3aa: CASSPRNKAGTSGFYEQYF
v_gene: TRBV6-5; abundance: few; j_gene: TRBJ2-7; d_gene: TRBD2; CDR3nt: TGTGCCAGCAGCCCCCCGGGGGGCTACGAGCAGTACTTC; CDR3aa: CASSPPGGYEQYF
v_gene: TRBV10-3; abundance: .; j_gene: TRBJ2-3; d_gene: .; CDR3nt: TGTGCCATCAGTGATCGAGGAGGGGACACAGATACGCAGTATTTT; CDR3aa: CAISDRGGDTDTQYF
v_gene: TRBV13; abundance: few; j_gene: TRBJ2-1; d_gene: TRBD2; CDR3nt: TGTGCCAGCAGCTCCGGACGACTAGCGGGAGGGGGTGAGCAGTTCTTC; CDR3aa: CASSSGRLAGGGEQFF
v_gene: TRBV12-2; abundance: once; j_gene: TRBJ2-1; d_gene: .; CDR3nt: TGTGCAAGTCGCTTAGCGCGGCTAGCGGACTACAATGAGCAGTTCTTC; CDR3aa: CASRLARLADYNEQFF
v_gene: TRBV7-2; abundance: .; j_gene: TRBJ1-3; d_gene: .; CDR3nt: TGTGCCAGCAGTGCCCTGGTGGGGGCGGGAAACACCATATATTTT; CDR3aa: CASSALVGAGNTIYF
v_gene: TRBV18; abundance: .; j_gene: TRBJ2-2; d_gene: .; CDR3nt: TGTGCCAGCTCACGCGAGAGATTGGACACCGGGGAGCTGTTTTTT; CDR3aa: CASSRERLDTGELFF
v_gene: TRBV25-1; abundance: .; j_gene: TRBJ2-1; d_gene: TRBD1; CDR3nt: TGTGCCAGCAGTGTGCCGGGACAGGGTACTTGGGATGAGCAGTTCTTC; CDR3aa: CASSVPGQGTWDEQFF
v_gene: TRBV6-1; abundance: .; j_gene: TRBJ1-2; d_gene: .; CDR3nt: TGTGCCAGCAGTTTACTGCGGGGGAATTTTGGCTACACCTTC; CDR3aa: CASSLLRGNFGYTF
v_gene: TRBV4-1; abundance: .; j_gene: TRBJ2-7; d_gene: .; CDR3nt: TGCGCCAGCAGGCCTAGCGGACAGGGATACTACGAGCAGTACTTC; CDR3aa: CASRPSGQGYYEQYF
v_gene: TRBV10-3; abundance: once; j_gene: TRBJ2-1; d_gene: .; CDR3nt: TGTGCCATCTCCGGGACACTGGACGACAATGAGCAGTTCTTC; CDR3aa: CAISGTLDDNEQFF
v_gene: TRBV7-2; abundance: .; j_gene: TRBJ1-2; d_gene: .; CDR3nt: TGTGCCAGCAGCTTATCCCAGGGGCAGAACTATGGCTACACCTTC; CDR3aa: CASSLSQGQNYGYTF
v_gene: TRBV6-1; abundance: once; j_gene: TRBJ1-5; d_gene: .; CDR3nt: TGTGCCAGTCGGGACGGGAATCAGCCCCAGCATTTT; CDR3aa: CASRDGNQPQHF
v_gene: TRBV7-8; abundance: .; j_gene: TRBJ2-5; d_gene: .; CDR3nt: TGTGCCAGCAGCTTAGGCGTGGCAGAGACCCAGTACTTC; CDR3aa: CASSLGVAETQYF
v_gene: TRBV27; abundance: .; j_gene: TRBJ2-5; d_gene: TRBD1; CDR3nt: TGTGCCAGCATGCGCCAGGGGGAAGAGACCCAGTACTTC; CDR3aa: CASMRQGEETQYF
v_gene: TRBV19; abundance: .; j_gene: TRBJ2-7; d_gene: TRBD2; CDR3nt: TGTGCCAGTAGTATAGCTAGCGGGAGCGAGCAGTACTTC; CDR3aa: CASSIASGSEQYF
v_gene: TRBV6-6; abundance: .; j_gene: TRBJ2-7; d_gene: .; CDR3nt: TGTGCCAGCAGTGAGCAAACAGAAATCTACGAGCAGTACTTC; CDR3aa: CASSEQTEIYEQYF
v_gene: TRBV19; abundance: .; j_gene: TRBJ2-3; d_gene: TRBD1; CDR3nt: TGTGCCAGTAGTAGAGGGACAGGGTATGTGACAGATACGCAGTATTTT; CDR3aa: CASSRGTGYVTDTQYF
v_gene: TRBV6-6; abundance: .; j_gene: TRBJ1-2; d_gene: .; CDR3nt: TGTGCCAGCAGTTACTCCACGGGGGGTGACTATGGCTACACCTTC; CDR3aa: CASSYSTGGDYGYTF
v_gene: TRBV29-1; abundance: .; j_gene: TRBJ2-4; d_gene: TRBD1; CDR3nt: TGCAGCGCTGCGGGGGACAGGGGCATCCTGGGCAAAAACATTCAGTACTTC; CDR3aa: CSAAGDRGILGKNIQYF
v_gene: TRBV2; abundance: .; j_gene: TRBJ2-7; d_gene: .; CDR3nt: TGTGCCAGCAGTGAACGGGTGGGAGATGTGCAGTACTTC; CDR3aa: CASSERVGDVQYF
v_gene: TRBV19; abundance: .; j_gene: TRBJ2-7; d_gene: TRBD2; CDR3nt: TGTGCCAGTAGTCCAACCCTCGGGACTAGCGGGAGGTACGAGCAGTACTTC; CDR3aa: CASSPTLGTSGRYEQYF
v_gene: TRBV30; abundance: .; j_gene: TRBJ2-3; d_gene: TRBD2; CDR3nt: TGTGCCTGGATGGGAGGGTTGGCAGATACGCAGTATTTT; CDR3aa: CAWMGGLADTQYF
v_gene: TRBV20-1; abundance: few; j_gene: TRBJ1-1; d_gene: .; CDR3nt: TGCAGTGCCCCAGGGAGGACTGAAGCTTTCTTT; CDR3aa: CSAPGRTEAFF
v_gene: TRBV2; abundance: few; j_gene: TRBJ2-2; d_gene: .; CDR3nt: TGTGCCAGCAGTGAATCATGGGGCAGCACCGGGGAGCTGTTTTTT; CDR3aa: CASSESWGSTGELFF
v_gene: TRBV28; abundance: .; j_gene: TRBJ2-5; d_gene: TRBD1; CDR3nt: TGTGCCAGCAGCTCGACCGACAGGGCAACGTCTTGGGCCCAGTACTTC; CDR3aa: CASSSTDRATSWAQYF
v_gene: TRBV27; abundance: few; j_gene: TRBJ2-5; d_gene: .; CDR3nt: TGTGCCAGCAGTCTCGGGAGCAGTGAGACCCAGTACTTC; CDR3aa: CASSLGSSETQYF
v_gene: TRBV5-1; abundance: .; j_gene: TRBJ2-7; d_gene: TRBD1; CDR3nt: TGCGCCAGCAGCCGGACAGGGGGCTATTACTACGAGCAGTACTTC; CDR3aa: CASSRTGGYYYEQYF
v_gene: TRBV19; abundance: .; j_gene: TRBJ1-3; d_gene: .; CDR3nt: TGTGCCAGTAGAGGTCGTGGAAACACCATATATTTT; CDR3aa: CASRGRGNTIYF
v_gene: TRBV4-1; abundance: .; j_gene: TRBJ1-2; d_gene: .; CDR3nt: TGCGCCAGCAGCCAACTAGACAACGTCTATGGCTACACCTTC; CDR3aa: CASSQLDNVYGYTF
v_gene: TRBV10-3; abundance: .; j_gene: TRBJ2-3; d_gene: TRBD2; CDR3nt: TGTGCCAGCGACATAGGACTAGCGGGAGCAGATACGCAGTATTTT; CDR3aa: CASDIGLAGADTQYF
v_gene: TRBV4-2; abundance: .; j_gene: TRBJ2-1; d_gene: TRBD2; CDR3nt: TGTGCCAGCAGCCAAGATGAGAGTAGCGGGAGCTCCTACAATGAGCAGTTCTTC; CDR3aa: CASSQDESSGSSYNEQFF
v_gene: TRBV19; abundance: few; j_gene: TRBJ1-5; d_gene: TRBD1; CDR3nt: TGTGCCAGTACTCGGACAGGGGTTAATCAGCCCCAGCATTTT; CDR3aa: CASTRTGVNQPQHF
v_gene: TRBV7-6; abundance: .; j_gene: TRBJ2-3; d_gene: .; CDR3nt: TGTGCCAGCAGCTCCTCAGATACGCAGTATTTT; CDR3aa: CASSSSDTQYF